Each of the 22 T cell receptor beta chains below was sequenced from the same sample in a study of OX40 agonist ivuxolimab in advanced cancers. TCRdb's table, derived via immunoSEQ multiplex PCR, lists solely in-frame clones and lacks some. The profile shows approximately 60,000 clones, roughly 88% of them singletons. Sequenced here: CD4+ or CD8+ T cells sorted from blood, sampled in a trial of the OX40 agonist ivuxolimab. All receptors derive from an adult with an advanced solid tumor such as melanoma, head and neck, liver or kidney cancer.

V is TRBV13 and J is TRBJ1-1; D is undetermined. This CDR3 spans 14 amino acids. V was clipped by 0 bases and J by 3 bases, with 8 bases between them. CDR1 and CDR2 from the germline V gene are PRHDT and FYEKMQ (reference sequence). The CDR3 spells CASSLGKPYTEAFF. CDR3 DNA sequence: TGTGCCAGCAGCTTAGGGAAGCCTTACACTGAAGCTTTCTTT.

This sequence joins TRBV4-3 and TRBJ2-2, with D unclear. The CDR3 is 14 residues long. V lost 2 bases and J lost 6, with 10 bases in between. Germline V gene sequence: CDR1 LGHNA, CDR2 YSLEER. The CDR3 DNA reads as TGCGCCAGCAGCCAACAGGTCCTGGCCGGGGAGCTGTTTTTT. This codes for CASSQQVLAGELFF.

The chain combines TRBV19 with TRBJ2-2; 11 positions agree with TRBD2. Germline CDR1 is LNHDA and CDR2 is SQIVND (reference sequence). The CDR3 has 19 residues. With V trimmed by 5 bases and J by 0 bases, 11 bases remained unmatched. CDR3: CASSPQTTTSGTNTGELFF. The DNA of the CDR3 is TGTGCCAGTAGTCCTCAAACCACGACTAGCGGGACGAACACCGGGGAGCTGTTTTTT.

This clone was picked up one time. This chain joins TRBV6-6 and TRBJ2-1; possibly TRBD1 for D (6 bases). CDR1 and CDR2 (germline): MNHNY, SVGAGI (reference sequence). The CDR3 runs 14 residues. Trimming stripped 2 bases from V and 6 bases from J, with 11 bases between. The CDR3 loop reads CASSYGGRVNEQFF. The CDR3 DNA reads TGTGCCAGCAGTTACGGGGGCAGGGTCAATGAGCAGTTCTTC.

The chain joins TRBV28 to TRBJ2-7; 15 nucleotides agree with TRBD2. CDR1 is MDHEN and CDR2 is SYDVKM in the germline V gene. The V gene end was trimmed by 6 bases and the J gene end by 0 bases; junction bases not matched to a gene: 3. The CDR3 has 16 residues. DNA of the CDR3: TGTGCCAGCAGACGGACTAGCGGGAGGGGCTCCTACGAGCAGTACTTC. Translating it yields CASRRTSGRGSYEQYF.

V is TRBV27 and J is TRBJ2-1; D remains ambiguous. CDR1 is MNHEY and CDR2 is SMNVEV in the germline V gene (reference sequence). Between the trimmed V and J ends, which lost 5 bases and 3 bases, there was a span of 8 bases. The CDR3 is 13 amino acids. The CDR3 bases are TGTGCCAGCAGTCCGGGTTTCTACAATGAGCAGTTCTTC. This gives the protein CASSPGFYNEQFF.

The chain combines TRBV27 with TRBJ1-4; 7 positions agree with TRBD1. Germline loops: CDR1 MNHEY, CDR2 SMNVEV (reference sequence). The J segment lost 8 bases and the V segment lost 4 bases, leaving 10 bases of the junction unmatched. CDR3 size: 15 residues. The DNA for the CDR3 is TGTGCCAGCAGTTCCGGGACAGTCATTACAGAAAAACTGTTTTTT. Encoded protein: CASSSGTVITEKLFF.

The CDR3 nucleotides read TGTGCCAGCAGTTTGAGGCGGGGGGATCAGCCCCAGCATTTT. Residues: CASSLRRGDQPQHF. V gene TRBV28 combines with J gene TRBJ1-5, with D perhaps matching TRBD1 (5 bases). CDR1 and CDR2 (germline): MDHEN, SYDVKM. The V and J ends lost 3 bases and 5 bases respectively, with 11 bases between them. The CDR3 contains 14 residues.

This chain joins TRBV6-5 and TRBJ1-1; 7 bases are a match to TRBD1. This CDR3 region has 14 residues. Unmatched junction bases numbered 2, after V lost 4 bases and J lost 0 bases. Germline loops: CDR1 MNHEY, CDR2 SVGAGI. The CDR3 is CASSSDRMNTEAFF. CDR3 DNA sequence: TGTGCCAGCAGTTCGGACAGGATGAACACTGAAGCTTTCTTT.

V gene TRBV7-9 combines with J gene TRBJ2-1, with D uncertain. This CDR3 is 15 amino acids long. CDR1 is SEHNR, CDR2 FQNEAQ, per germline (reference sequence). The V and J ends lost 5 bases and 1 base respectively, with 12 bases between them. CDR3 sequence: CASSPSERSYNEQFF. The CDR3 bases are TGTGCCAGCAGCCCCTCAGAGCGTTCCTACAATGAGCAGTTCTTC. Filled out from reference TRBV7-9 and TRBJ2-1, the complete variable domain reads DTGVSQNPRHKITKRGQNVTFRCDPISEHNRLYWYRQTLGQGPEFLTYFQNEAQLEKSRLLSDRFSAERPKGSFSTLEIQRTEQGDSAMYLCASSPSERSYNEQFFGPGTRLTVL.

The chain uses TRBV13 and TRBJ2-7; TRBD2 matches 8 bases. This CDR3 comprises 14 residues. J lost 3 bases, V lost 0 bases, and 1 base had no gene match. CDR1 and CDR2 (germline): PRHDT, FYEKMQ (reference sequence). CDR3 amino acids: CASSLGRGGYEQYV. The CDR3 bases are TGTGCCAGCAGCTTAGGACGGGGGGGCTACGAGCAGTACGTC.

The V and J genes are TRBV28 and TRBJ2-7; D possibly corresponds to TRBD2 (5 bases). CDR3 length: 13 residues. Germline loops: CDR1 MDHEN, CDR2 SYDVKM. V was trimmed by 1 base and J by 4 bases, leaving 8 bases between them. Here the CDR3 DNA reads TGTGCCAGCAGTTTATTACGGGGATACGAGCAGTACGTC. Translation: CASSLLRGYEQYV.

This rearrangement joins TRBV2 to TRBJ2-3; 9 bases are shared with TRBD2. This CDR3 has 17 amino acids. Germline V lookup: CDR1 SNHLY, CDR2 FYNNEI. With V trimmed by 5 bases and J by 2 bases, 11 bases remained unmatched. This chain's CDR3 is CASSFLLSGRSTDTQYF. The CDR3 nucleotides are TGTGCCAGCAGTTTCCTCCTCAGCGGGAGGTCCACAGATACGCAGTATTTT.

CDR3 in DNA: TGTGCCAGCAGTTACAACCCCGACAGGGCAACAGATACGCAGTATTTT. Its translation: CASSYNPDRATDTQYF. The chain has TRBV6-5 and TRBJ2-3; 7 positions match TRBD1. Germline V gives CDR1 MNHEY, CDR2 SVGAGI. J was trimmed by 3 bases and V by 2 bases; bases with no gene match: 8. The CDR3 is 16 residues long.

This clone showed up just once. The chain uses TRBV5-4 and TRBJ1-1, with 7 bases matching TRBD1. The CDR3 has 13 amino acids. CDR1 SGHNT and CDR2 YYREEE come from the germline V gene (reference sequence). V shed 4 bases, J shed 6 bases, and the junction held 6 bases outside the gene matches. The CDR3 sequence: CASSLRQGPEAFF. In nucleotides, the CDR3 is TGTGCCAGCAGCCTACGACAGGGACCTGAAGCTTTCTTT.

The gene calls are TRBV2 and TRBJ1-6; 7 nucleotides line up with TRBD1. The CDR3 is 17 amino acids. From germline, CDR1 is SNHLY and CDR2 FYNNEI. After removal of 7 bases from V and 4 bases from J, the junction contained 13 bases not matched to a gene. CDR3 protein: CASTGTKGTAYNSPLHF. CDR3 in DNA: TGTGCCAGCACCGGAACTAAGGGGACAGCTTATAATTCACCCCTCCACTTT.

The chain employs TRBV7-2 and TRBJ1-3; D is undetermined. V gave up 2 bases and J gave up 7 bases, with 12 bases separating them. Germline V gives CDR1 SGHTA, CDR2 FQGNSA. The CDR3 has 14 amino acids. The CDR3 sequence: CASSLPGIENTIYF. The CDR3, as DNA: TGTGCCAGCAGCTTACCAGGAATCGAGAACACCATATATTTT.

This chain joins TRBV4-3 and TRBJ1-1; D unclear. The CDR3 consists of 16 residues. V lost 3 bases to trimming and J lost 0 bases, with 14 bases between them. Germline V gene lookup returns CDR1 LGHNA and CDR2 YSLEER. The CDR3 protein is CASSQGIGRMNTEAFF. The CDR3 DNA reads TGCGCCAGCAGCCAGGGAATCGGACGGATGAACACTGAAGCTTTCTTT.

The CDR3 spells CASSGTGDHEQYF. The CDR3, as DNA: TGTGCCAGCAGTGGGACCGGGGACCACGAGCAGTACTTC. This chain joins TRBV6-4 and TRBJ2-7, with D perhaps TRBD1 or TRBD2 (5 bases each). Germline CDR1 and CDR2: MRHNA and SNTAGT. V was shortened by 4 bases and J by 5 bases, with 12 bases between the two germline ends. CDR3 length: 13 amino acids.

This clone has just a few counts. This CDR3 reads CASSQGQGVNTEAFF. CDR3 in DNA: TGTGCCAGCAGCCAAGGGCAGGGGGTGAACACTGAAGCTTTCTTT. The rearrangement uses TRBV4-2 and TRBJ1-1, with 7 nucleotides matching TRBD1. Germline V CDR1 and CDR2: LGHNA, YNFKEQ. The J segment lost 0 bases and the V segment lost 1 base, leaving 2 bases of the junction unmatched. This CDR3 spans 15 amino acids.

V and J are TRBV28 and TRBJ1-2, with D tentatively TRBD1 (5 bases). Trimming pared 3 bases from V and 0 bases from J, leaving 17 bases between. The germline gives CDR1 MDHEN, CDR2 SYDVKM. CDR3 length: 17 residues. The CDR3 loop is CASSFPVSGLANYGYTF. The CDR3 region has the DNA TGTGCCAGCAGTTTCCCAGTTTCAGGGCTAGCTAACTATGGCTACACCTTC.

The V and J genes are TRBV7-2 and TRBJ2-7, with 8 bases lining up with TRBD1. The J segment lost 2 bases and the V segment lost 3 bases, leaving 6 bases of the junction unmatched. CDR3 length: 15 residues. CDR1 is SGHTA and CDR2 is FQGNSA in the germline V gene. CDR3 nucleotides: TGTGCCAGCAGCTTGACGGGACAGGCTCCCTACGAGCAGTACTTC. Translating it yields CASSLTGQAPYEQYF.